Listed below are T cell receptor beta chains from one sample, sequenced in a study of cytomegalovirus exposure and HLA in healthy donors. This table comes from immunoSEQ multiplex PCR, and its TCRdb copy is limited to in-frame clones, with some not included. The top ten clones hold approximately 4.7% of a sample with around 91,000 clones, about three quarters of them seen once. Sequenced sample: PBMCs. The receptors were gathered from a male donor in good health and CMV-seropositive. The CDR3 runs from the conserved cysteine through the conserved F or W.

>TRBJ2-7|16|TRBV2
CASSDPGSKSSYEQYF
>TRBJ2-6|15|TRBV5-4
CASSSTGPGANVLTF
>TRBJ2-2|14|TRBV7-9
CASTGTENTGELFF
>TRBJ2-5|16|TRBV5-1
CASSLGLAGGQETQYF
>TRBJ1-1|14|TRBV27
CASSSRDSLTEAFF
>TRBJ1-3|15|TRBV5-4
CASSVTGRAGNTIYF
>TRBJ2-7|12|TRBV30
CAWGRQGPEQYF
>TRBJ2-3|14|TRBV5-1
CASSSGQVRDTQYF
>TRBJ2-1|13|TRBV5-1
CASGNTGGNEQFF
>TRBJ2-7|19|TRBV7-2
CASSLAGTSGGGRSYEQYF
>TRBJ1-1|14|TRBV6-1
CASSVGSGNTEAFF
>TRBJ2-1|16|TRBV9
CASSPFGGGVLREQFF
>TRBJ1-2|13|TRBV27
CASSLTGLHGYTF
>TRBJ2-1|15|TRBV27
CASSFSGSPGNEQFF
>TRBJ1-2|16|TRBV12-2
CASRLANPGLTCGYTF
>TRBJ2-7|13|TRBV5-1
CASSLDGTYEQYF